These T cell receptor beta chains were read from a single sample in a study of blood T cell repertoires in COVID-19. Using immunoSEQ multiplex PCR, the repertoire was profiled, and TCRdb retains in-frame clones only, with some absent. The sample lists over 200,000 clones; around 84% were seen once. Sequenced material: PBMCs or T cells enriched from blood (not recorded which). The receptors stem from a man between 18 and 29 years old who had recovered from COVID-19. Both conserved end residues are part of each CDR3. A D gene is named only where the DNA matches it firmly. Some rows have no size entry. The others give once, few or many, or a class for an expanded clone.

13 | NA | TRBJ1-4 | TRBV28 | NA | CASTNGGDEKLFF | TGTGCCAGCACCAACGGGGGGGATGAAAAACTGTTTTTT
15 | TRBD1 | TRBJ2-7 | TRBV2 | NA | CASSGGQGYSYAQYF | TGTGCCAGCAGTGGGGGACAGGGGTACTCATACGCGCAGTACTTC
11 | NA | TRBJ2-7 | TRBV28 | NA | CASRGLNEQYF | TGTGCCAGCCGTGGACTCAACGAGCAGTACTTC
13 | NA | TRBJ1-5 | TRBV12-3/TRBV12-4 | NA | CASSLAPQGLQHF | TGTGCCAGCAGTTTAGCGCCTCAGGGGCTCCAGCATTTT
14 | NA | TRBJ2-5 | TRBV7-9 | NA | CASSLAREQETQYF | TGTGCCAGCAGCTTAGCGAGAGAACAAGAGACCCAGTACTTC
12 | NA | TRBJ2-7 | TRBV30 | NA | CAWSDWDSEQYF | TGTGCCTGGAGTGATTGGGACTCGGAGCAGTACTTC
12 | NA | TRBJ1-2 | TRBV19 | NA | CASTTDTRGYTF | TGTGCCAGTACGACGGATACTAGGGGCTACACCTTC
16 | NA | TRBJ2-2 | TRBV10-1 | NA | CASRIQGQGRTGELFF | TGCGCCAGCAGAATTCAGGGTCAGGGGCGCACCGGGGAGCTGTTTTTT
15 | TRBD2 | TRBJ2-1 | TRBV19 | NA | CASSIAGGLFNEQFF | TGTGCCAGTAGTATAGCGGGGGGACTGTTCAATGAGCAGTTCTTC
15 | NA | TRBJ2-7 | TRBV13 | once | CASSPRWRPSDEQYF | TGTGCCAGCAGCCCGCGATGGAGACCAAGCGACGAGCAGTACTTC
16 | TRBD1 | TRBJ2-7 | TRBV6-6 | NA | CASSSHDRAGSYEQYF | TGTGCCAGCAGTTCCCACGACAGGGCGGGCTCCTACGAGCAGTACTTC
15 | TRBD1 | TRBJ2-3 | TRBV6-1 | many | CASSELSGGMDTQYF | TGTGCCAGCAGTGAACTTTCAGGGGGCATGGATACGCAGTATTTT
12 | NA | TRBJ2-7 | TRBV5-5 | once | CASSSFSYEQYF | TGTGCCAGCAGCTCATTCTCCTACGAGCAGTACTTC
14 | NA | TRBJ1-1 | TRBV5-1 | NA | CASSSQGSETEAFF | TGCGCCAGCAGCTCACAGGGAAGCGAGACTGAAGCTTTCTTT
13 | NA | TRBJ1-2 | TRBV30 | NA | CAWSVVEGYGYTF | TGTGCCTGGAGTGTGGTTGAGGGCTATGGCTACACCTTC
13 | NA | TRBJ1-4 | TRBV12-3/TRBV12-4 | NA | CASSQGSNEKLFF | TGTGCCAGCAGCCAGGGGTCTAATGAAAAACTGTTTTTT
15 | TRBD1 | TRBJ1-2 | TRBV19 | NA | CASSPRQGRRYGYTF | TGTGCCAGTAGTCCTCGACAGGGGCGGCGGTATGGCTACACCTTC
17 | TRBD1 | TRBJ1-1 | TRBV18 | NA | CASSPMTGGLMNTEAFF | TGTGCCAGCTCACCAATGACAGGGGGACTCATGAACACTGAAGCTTTCTTT
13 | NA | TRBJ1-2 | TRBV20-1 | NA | CSAIENRADYYTF | TGCAGTGCTATTGAGAATAGGGCCGACTACTACACCTTC
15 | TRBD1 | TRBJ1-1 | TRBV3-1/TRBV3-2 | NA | CASSRDSRMNTEAFF | TGTGCCAGCAGCCGGGACAGCAGAATGAACACTGAAGCTTTCTTT
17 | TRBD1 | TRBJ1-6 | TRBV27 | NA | CASSLDTPNQGDSPLHF | TGTGCCAGCAGTTTGGACACCCCAAACCAGGGGGATTCACCCCTCCACTTT
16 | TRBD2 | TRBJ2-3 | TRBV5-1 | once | CASSSVTSGGSDTQYF | TGCGCCAGCAGCTCAGTGACTAGCGGGGGCTCAGATACGCAGTATTTT